This T cell receptor beta chain was identified in a study of T-cell reconstitution after alpha-beta-depleted transplantation in children. The study, taken as a whole, reports: Some patients owed their high day-60 TCRbeta diversity to surviving recipient T cells and thymic progenitors. About two months after transplant, alpha-beta T cells reportedly came from several hundred expanded graft clones.

At least ten counts were recorded for this clonotype. What it recognizes is unknown. Germline CDR1 is SGHRS and CDR2 is YFSETQ. V shed 0 bases, J shed 6 bases, and the junction held 8 bases outside the gene matches. The CDR3 contains 16 residues. As it was prepared, the TCRbeta library received unique molecular identifiers. TCRdb re-called the PCR reads with MiXCR, one entry per CDR3 protein. The sample records a few hundred thousand distinct CDR3 sequences, approximately 7% being singletons. The clonotype was recovered from a boy aged 2 to 10 with acute lymphoblastic leukemia, due to receive a stem cell transplant. The sample consisted of PBMCs, taken before TCRalphabeta/CD19-depleted stem cell transplant. The rearrangement links TRBV5-1 to TRBJ2-2; 7 nucleotides match TRBD1. CDR3 amino acids: CASSLAPTGKAGELFF. CDR3 in DNA: TGCGCCAGCAGCTTGGCCCCGACAGGGAAGGCCGGGGAGCTGTTTTTT.